The following is a T cell receptor (beta chain) sequence with its context. Antigen unknown. The CDR3 runs to 16 residues. Germline lookup yields CDR1 MGHDK and CDR2 SYGVNS. Trimming stripped 4 bases from V and 6 bases from J, with 19 bases between. The donors, aged roughly 6 to 90, were healthy Caucasians from Russia. A J-beta primer mix and a sample-barcoded 5' primer were used in a second PCR of about 6 to 12 cycles. Tags on each cDNA molecule came from a template-switch adaptor with 12 random nucleotides. TCRdb processed the 5' RACE reads anew with MiXCR; each CDR3 protein has one entry. Seen here are more than 550,000 distinct CDR3 sequences, approximately 21% observed once, and the top ten hold roughly a fifth. The data were taken from a study of blood T cells in healthy people across ages. Findings and limits, study-wide: Naive T cell percentage strongly correlated with TCR beta diversity. Unknown donor CMV status possibly confounded expanded clonotype changes.

The receptor comes from a man aged 65 to 85 in good health. What was sequenced was blood. The chain recombines TRBV25-1 with TRBJ2-1, with D perhaps matching TRBD1 or TRBD2 (5 bases each). The CDR3 DNA reads TGTGCCAGCAGTGTCGGGACGGCCGCTATTGGCAATGAGCAGTTCTTC. Residues: CASSVGTAAIGNEQFF.